This TCR beta chain was recovered during a study of early T cells in non-severe SARS-CoV-2 infection. Study details: Bulk RNA isolated from unsorted whole blood underwent sequencing; chains were not paired.

This clonotype was seen repeatedly, ten times or more. Its antigen is unidentified. Findings of the study overall: VDJdb-based matching was biased toward anti-spike CD8 responses and missed private and CD4 specificities.

cDNA molecules, individually, were tagged with unique molecular identifiers. TCRdb reprocessed the 5' RACE reads via MiXCR and lists one record per CDR3 protein. The sample holds about 52,000 distinct CDR3 sequences, approximately 10% seen once. This clonotype was obtained from an adult who was a healthcare worker with PCR-confirmed SARS-CoV-2 infection or an uninfected control (not recorded which). Sample: whole blood.

CDR3 bases: TGTGCCAGCAAACTCAGCGGGACGTACCAAGAGACCCAGTACTTC. This gives the protein CASKLSGTYQETQYF. The chain uses TRBV6-6 and TRBJ2-5, with 7 bases fitting TRBD2. The CDR3 spans 15 residues. V trimming: 7 bases; J trimming: 0 bases; junction bases outside the gene matches: 8. Germline V gene sequence: CDR1 MNHNY, CDR2 SVGAGI (reference sequence).